This entry is about one TCR beta chain. Its recognized antigen is unknown. The input lacks base qualities; no much larger clone sits a single base away. The germline V gene encodes CDR1 LGHNT and CDR2 FRNRAP. V has 2 bases trimmed and J has 3 bases trimmed; junction bases matching no gene number 6. The CDR3 sequence holds 16 residues, the cysteine and phenylalanine included. The only DNA kept is the CDR3, 48 bases in frame from the first base. Using the deep immunoSEQ assay, TCR CDR3 regions were amplified from genomic DNA by multiplex PCR. Extracted genomic DNA from each cell subset was distributed evenly across all wells of several immunoSEQ 96-well plates, and each plate was treated as a replicate. Each replicate PCR for unsorted PBMC received 300 to 350 ng genomic DNA, equal to about 30,000 T cell genomes. Ten immunoSEQ deep assay plates were used to sequence the unsorted PBMC genomic DNA. Purified libraries were measured with a Qubit 3.0 fluorometer, size-checked on a Bioanalyzer 2100, and measured again with the KAPA Library Quantification kit. Every immunoSEQ 96-well plate was sequenced on a separate single-read 150-cycle Illumina NextSeq 550 flow cell. The authors' pipeline ran thus. Because the immunoSEQ output held only junctional sequences and lacked quality scores, the filtering could not match the filtering applied to full-length reads. Sequences were annotated with PyIR, a Python wrapper for IgBLAST v1.9, using IMGT germline references to assign V/J genes and CDR3. Reads with weak V/J assignments (E-value above 1e-6), missing CDR3, stop codons, out-of-frame junctions, or ambiguous translated residues were removed. V3J clonotypes were defined as sequences sharing the same inferred V gene, J gene, and CDR3 amino acid sequence. Percentage overlap between repertoires was computed as shared unique clonotypes divided by the size of the smaller repertoire. RTK rarefaction, the Chao1 estimator, and Recon v2.1 estimates of unobserved clonotypes were used to assess repertoire richness. TCRdb's version of the immuneACCESS table is confined to in-frame rearrangements and falls short of the full clone set. An unresolved V gene accounts for under half of the shortfall where checked; the remainder is of unknown origin. That table furnishes V, J and clone size, whereas the DNA furnished D and trimming. This sample holds hundreds of thousands of clones; 70% to 80% were observed only once. The ten largest account for approximately 12% of the sample.

This sample is drawn from a study of shared clonotypes between healthy human individuals (TCRdb year 2020). Context from the whole study: A few men and a couple of women, aged 18 to 49 years, made up the cohort. Between about 0.94 and 10 billion PBMCs per donor were obtained by leukapheresis. Libraries were prepared and TCR repertoires were sequenced by different laboratories using diverse techniques, in order to increase sequencing depth and limit assay-specific biases. The study deeply sequenced blood TCR repertoires of five healthy adults to estimate repertoire size and the extent of clonotype sharing between individuals.

Donors were healthy HIV-negative adults with no recently reported acute infections or vaccinations. All donors were Caucasian adults living in Nashville, Tennessee, USA. In the unsorted samples, 90 million to 100 million PBMCs were counted, and genomic DNA was extracted using the QIAamp DNA Blood Mini kit. Blood was obtained by leukapheresis, after which PBMCs were separated by Ficoll-Histopaque density gradient centrifugation and cryopreserved in liquid nitrogen vapor phase. Beyond this particular receptor, the publication reports: Pairwise subsampling indicated that sequencing depth was expected to affect the degree of clonotype sharing among donors. The genetic and exposure-history diversity represented was limited by the small number of donors. Sampling was limited to blood, and TCR repertoires in tissue likely differ from TCR repertoires in blood.

The chain was built from TRBV12-5 and TRBJ1-3; the central 8 bases match TRBD1. The sequence derives from a woman aged 40 to 49 in good health. Some clones in this sample may be carry-over from other donors' samples. Sequenced sample: PBMCs. The CDR3 region has the sequence CASGLRTGQDGNTIYF. The nucleotide sequence is TGTGCTAGTGGTTTGAGGACAGGGCAAGATGGAAACACCATATATTTT.